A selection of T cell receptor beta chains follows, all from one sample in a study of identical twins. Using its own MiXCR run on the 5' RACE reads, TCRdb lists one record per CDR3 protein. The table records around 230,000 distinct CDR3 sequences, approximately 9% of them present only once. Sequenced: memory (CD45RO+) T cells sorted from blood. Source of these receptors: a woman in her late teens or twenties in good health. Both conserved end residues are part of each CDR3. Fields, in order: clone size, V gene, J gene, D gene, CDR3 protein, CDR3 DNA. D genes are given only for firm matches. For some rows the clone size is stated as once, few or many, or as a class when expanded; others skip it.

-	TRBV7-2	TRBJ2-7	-	CASSLALGPTYEQYF	TGTGCCAGCAGCTTAGCGTTGGGCCCCACCTACGAGCAGTACTTC
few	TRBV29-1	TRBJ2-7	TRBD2	CSVGGGVSYEQYF	TGCAGCGTTGGGGGAGGGGTCTCCTACGAGCAGTACTTC
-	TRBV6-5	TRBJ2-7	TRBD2	CASTLLAGSYYEQYF	TGTGCCAGCACGTTACTAGCGGGAAGTTACTACGAGCAGTACTTC
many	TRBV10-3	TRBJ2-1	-	CAISETENEQFF	TGTGCCATCAGTGAGACGGAAAATGAGCAGTTCTTC
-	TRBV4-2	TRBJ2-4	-	CASSQDGSLTKNIQYF	TGTGCCAGCAGCCAAGATGGCAGCTTGACCAAAAACATTCAGTACTTC
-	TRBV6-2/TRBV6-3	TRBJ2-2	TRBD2	CASSYTPLAGVVTGELFF	TGTGCCAGCAGTTACACCCCACTAGCGGGAGTTGTCACCGGGGAGCTGTTTTTT
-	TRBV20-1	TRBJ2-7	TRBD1	CSVRKGQGIYEQYF	TGCAGTGTCAGGAAGGGACAGGGAATCTACGAGCAGTACTTC
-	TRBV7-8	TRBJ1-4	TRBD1	CASSPGTGTTNEKLFF	TGTGCCAGCAGCCCCGGGACAGGGACAACTAATGAAAAACTGTTTTTT
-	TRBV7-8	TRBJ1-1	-	CASSPGVWGTEAFF	TGTGCCAGCAGTCCGGGGGTTTGGGGAACTGAAGCTTTCTTT
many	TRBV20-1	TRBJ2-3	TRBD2	CSARGGTSGLDTQYF	TGCAGTGCTAGAGGCGGTACTAGCGGGTTAGATACGCAGTATTTT
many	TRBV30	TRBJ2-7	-	CAWLRDGSSYEQYF	TGTGCCTGGCTCCGGGACGGTAGCTCCTACGAGCAGTACTTC
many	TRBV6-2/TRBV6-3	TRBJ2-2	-	CASRRGGENTGELFF	TGTGCCAGCCGAAGGGGCGGTGAGAACACCGGGGAGCTGTTTTTT
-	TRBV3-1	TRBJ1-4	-	CASSQSAPGREKLFF	TGTGCCAGCAGCCAATCGGCCCCGGGGCGGGAAAAACTGTTTTTT
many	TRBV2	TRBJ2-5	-	CASSEALTGPYQETQYF	TGTGCCAGCAGTGAAGCGCTGACGGGGCCCTACCAAGAGACCCAGTACTTC
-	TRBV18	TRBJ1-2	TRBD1	CASSQPGQGNYGYTF	TGTGCCAGCTCACAACCGGGACAGGGAAACTATGGCTACACCTTC
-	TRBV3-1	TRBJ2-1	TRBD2	CASSSRTSGGIEQFF	TGTGCCAGCAGCTCCCGGACTAGCGGGGGGATTGAGCAGTTCTTC
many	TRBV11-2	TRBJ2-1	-	CASSFKVTVYNEQFF	TGTGCCAGCAGCTTTAAGGTCACTGTTTACAATGAGCAGTTCTTC
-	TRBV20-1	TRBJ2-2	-	CSARNPNGVLTGELFF	TGCAGTGCTAGAAACCCCAATGGGGTCTTAACCGGGGAGCTGTTTTTT
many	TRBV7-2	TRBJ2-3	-	CASSQTRRDDTQYF	TGTGCCAGCAGCCAAACCCGCCGGGACGATACGCAGTATTTT
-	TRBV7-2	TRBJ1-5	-	CASSPYTNQPQHF	TGTGCCAGCAGCCCGTACACAAATCAGCCCCAGCATTTT
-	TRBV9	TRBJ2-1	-	CASSVEAGPMGEQFF	TGTGCCAGCAGCGTAGAGGCGGGTCCCATGGGTGAGCAGTTCTTC
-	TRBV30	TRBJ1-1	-	CAWSAPGGSEAFF	TGTGCCTGGAGTGCACCCGGGGGCTCTGAAGCTTTCTTT
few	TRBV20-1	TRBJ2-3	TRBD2	CSARGGSGTDTQYF	TGCAGTGCCCGGGGGGGTAGCGGCACAGATACGCAGTATTTT
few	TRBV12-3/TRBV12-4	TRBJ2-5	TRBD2	CASSRLAGLETQYF	TGTGCCAGCAGCCGACTAGCGGGGTTAGAGACCCAGTACTTC
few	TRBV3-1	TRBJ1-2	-	CASSQGARYGYTF	TGTGCCAGCAGCCAAGGGGCGCGATATGGCTACACCTTC
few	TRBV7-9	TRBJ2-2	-	CASRPGIGNTGELFF	TGTGCCAGCAGACCAGGGATAGGGAACACCGGGGAGCTGTTTTTT
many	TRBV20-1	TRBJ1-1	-	CSAARQVENTEAFF	TGCAGTGCTGCGAGACAGGTGGAGAACACTGAAGCTTTCTTT
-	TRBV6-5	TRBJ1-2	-	CAIAGPMGGYTF	TGTGCCATCGCCGGGCCCATGGGCGGCTACACCTTC
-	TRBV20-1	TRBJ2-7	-	CSARPPTDAYEQYF	TGCAGTGCTAGACCGCCCACTGATGCCTACGAGCAGTACTTC
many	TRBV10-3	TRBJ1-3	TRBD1	CATGTGEHTIYF	TGTGCCACCGGGACAGGGGAGCACACCATATATTTT
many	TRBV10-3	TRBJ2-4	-	CATGPGDIQYF	TGTGCCACCGGCCCCGGCGACATTCAGTACTTC
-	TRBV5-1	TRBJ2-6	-	CASSQRNSGANVLTF	TGCGCCAGCAGCCAGCGGAATTCTGGGGCCAACGTCCTGACTTTC
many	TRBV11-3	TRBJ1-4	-	CASSSSLVGGGGEKLFF	TGTGCCAGCAGCTCTTCCCTAGTAGGGGGTGGAGGTGAAAAACTGTTTTTT
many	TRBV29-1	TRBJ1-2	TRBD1	CSVGLGQGTYGYTF	TGCAGCGTTGGACTTGGACAGGGGACCTATGGCTACACCTTC
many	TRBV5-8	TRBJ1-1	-	CASSRWEGNTEAFF	TGTGCCAGCAGCCGCTGGGAAGGGAACACTGAAGCTTTCTTT
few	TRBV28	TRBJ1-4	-	CASSLRSEKLFF	TGTGCCAGCAGTTTAAGATCTGAAAAACTGTTTTTT
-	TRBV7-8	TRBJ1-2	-	CASSLNLVGYGYTF	TGTGCCAGCAGCTTAAACCTTGTCGGGTATGGCTACACCTTC
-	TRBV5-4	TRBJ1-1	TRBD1	CASTFTGGHTEAFF	TGTGCCAGCACTTTCACAGGGGGGCACACTGAAGCTTTCTTT
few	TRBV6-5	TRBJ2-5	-	CASSYYKAGQETQYF	TGTGCCAGCAGTTACTATAAGGCAGGCCAAGAGACCCAGTACTTC
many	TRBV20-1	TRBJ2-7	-	CSARASRQSSYEQYF	TGCAGTGCTAGAGCGTCACGACAGAGCTCCTACGAGCAGTACTTC
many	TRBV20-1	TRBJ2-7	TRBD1	CSATGTGGFEQYF	TGCAGTGCAACCGGGACAGGGGGCTTCGAGCAGTACTTC
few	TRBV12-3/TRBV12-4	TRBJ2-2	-	CASREREATGELFF	TGTGCCAGCAGAGAGAGGGAGGCCACCGGGGAGCTGTTTTTT
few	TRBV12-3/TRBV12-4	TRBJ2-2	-	CASSYRATNTGELFF	TGTGCCAGCAGTTACAGGGCAACGAACACCGGGGAGCTGTTTTTT
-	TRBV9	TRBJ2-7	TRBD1	CASSVGPGGTYEQYF	TGTGCCAGCAGCGTAGGGCCAGGGGGTACCTACGAGCAGTACTTC
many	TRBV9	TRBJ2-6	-	CASSVSGANVLTF	TGTGCCAGCAGCGTCTCTGGGGCCAACGTCCTGACTTTC
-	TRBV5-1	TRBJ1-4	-	CASRDHAEKLFF	TGCGCCAGCAGGGATCACGCGGAAAAACTGTTTTTT
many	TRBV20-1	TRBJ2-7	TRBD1	CSAASTGGRLSYEQYF	TGCAGTGCTGCCTCAACAGGGGGAAGGCTCTCCTACGAGCAGTACTTC
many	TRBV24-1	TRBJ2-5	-	CATSGDTGTQYF	TGTGCCACCAGTGGAGATACGGGGACCCAGTACTTC
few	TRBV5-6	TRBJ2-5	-	CASSLIRSQETQYF	TGTGCCAGCAGCTTGATTCGGTCCCAAGAGACCCAGTACTTC
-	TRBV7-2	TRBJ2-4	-	CASSPLPGPGAKNIQYF	TGTGCCAGCAGCCCTCTTCCGGGCCCCGGAGCCAAAAACATTCAGTACTTC
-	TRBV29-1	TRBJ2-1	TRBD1	CSVVTGTGNEQFF	TGCAGCGTTGTTACAGGGACAGGGAATGAGCAGTTCTTC
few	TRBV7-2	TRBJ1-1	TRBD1	CASSLAQGAWITEAFF	TGTGCCAGCAGCTTAGCGCAGGGGGCTTGGATTACTGAAGCTTTCTTT
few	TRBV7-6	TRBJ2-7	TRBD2	CASSLGLDLEQYF	TGTGCCAGCAGCTTGGGACTAGATCTCGAGCAGTACTTC
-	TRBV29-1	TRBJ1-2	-	CSVAAGLYGYTF	TGCAGCGTTGCCGCAGGGCTATATGGCTACACCTTC
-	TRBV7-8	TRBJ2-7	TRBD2	CASSPAGGQSYEQYF	TGTGCCAGCAGCCCAGCGGGGGGCCAATCCTACGAGCAGTACTTC
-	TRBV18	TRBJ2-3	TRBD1	CASSPLKGADTDTQYF	TGTGCCAGCTCACCATTGAAGGGGGCCGACACAGATACGCAGTATTTT
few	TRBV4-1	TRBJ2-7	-	CASSQGAHGSYEQYF	TGCGCCAGCAGCCAAGGGGCTCATGGCTCCTACGAGCAGTACTTC
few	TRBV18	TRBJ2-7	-	CASSPNNYEQYF	TGTGCCAGCTCACCCAACAACTACGAGCAGTACTTC
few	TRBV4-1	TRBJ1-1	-	CASSQVGRGTEAFF	TGCGCCAGCAGCCAAGTGGGGAGGGGAACTGAAGCTTTCTTT
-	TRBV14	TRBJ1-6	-	CASSWTNSPLHF	TGTGCCAGCAGCTGGACCAATTCACCCCTCCACTTT